These 16 T cell receptor beta chains came from one sample sequenced in a study of blood T cells in healthy people across ages. With a J-beta primer mix and a sample-barcoded 5' primer, a second PCR ran 7 to 11 cycles. TCRdb re-analysed the 5' RACE reads in MiXCR, keeping a single row per CDR3 protein. The sample comprises approximately 790,000 distinct CDR3 sequences, about 62% of which are singletons, and 25% to 35% rests with the top ten. The sequencing input was blood. The receptors come from a man aged 25-40 years in good health.

V and J are TRBV11-2 and TRBJ2-1; TRBD1 is a possible D gene (5 bases). The CDR3 extends over 13 amino acids. Trimming pared 4 bases from V and 9 bases from J, leaving 13 bases between. Germline V CDR1 and CDR2: SGHAT, FQNNGV. CDR3 region: CASSSPRGIEQFF. The CDR3 bases are TGTGCCAGCAGCTCGCCTAGGGGAATTGAGCAGTTCTTC.

A word on this clonotype: Mismatch with germline at one junction end may stem from a read error. This sequence joins TRBV20-1 and TRBJ1-6; unclear D gene. CDR3 length equals 15 residues. The germline V gene encodes CDR1 DFQATT and CDR2 SNEGSKA (reference sequence). CDR3 loop: CSANTRFSYNSPLHF. In nucleotides, the CDR3 is TGCAGTGCCAACACTCGTTTCTCCTATAATTCGCCCCTCCACTTT.

The rearrangement links TRBV20-1 to TRBJ2-4; TRBD1 matches 10 bases. The J call could be wrong; TRBJ2-7 is a better fit for the DNA end. The CDR3 runs to 15 residues. CDR1 is DFQATT and CDR2 is SNEGSKA in the germline V gene (reference sequence). The CDR3, as DNA: TGCAGTGCTGACTTCGGACAGGGGGAATCCTACGAGCAGTACTTC. Its translation is CSADFGQGESYEQYF.

This clonotype showed up just a few times. V and J are TRBV20-1 and TRBJ2-7, with D uncertain. The length of the CDR3 is 13 residues. Germline CDR1 and CDR2: DFQATT and SNEGSKA (reference sequence). Trimming shortened V by 3 bases and J by 3 bases, and 12 bases separated the two germline ends. CDR3 bases: TGCAGTGCTAGCTACAGAGAGTTCTACGAGCAGTACTTC. Translation: CSASYREFYEQYF.

This clonotype was seen a few times. This chain links TRBV2 with TRBJ2-3, with TRBD2 identical over 12 bases. J was trimmed by 8 bases and V by 3 bases; bases with no gene match: 15. The CDR3 extends over 18 amino acids. Per the germline V gene, CDR1 is SNHLY and CDR2 is FYNNEI. CDR3 protein: CASSEGASGGVLQITQYF. In DNA form, the CDR3 reads TGTGCCAGCAGTGAGGGGGCTAGCGGGGGGGTACTCCAGATTACGCAGTATTTT.

This clonotype was observed a handful of times. The chain recombines TRBV27 with TRBJ2-7; D is ambiguous. The V end lost 7 bases, the J end lost 1 base, and 11 bases lay between the germline ends. Germline V gene data show CDR1 as MNHEY and CDR2 as SMNVEV (reference sequence). The CDR3 has 13 residues. The CDR3: CASKRQESYEQYF. As DNA, the CDR3 is TGTGCCAGCAAAAGACAAGAATCCTACGAGCAGTACTTC.

This clonotype was recorded a few times. The junction departs from the called germline gene at one end, perhaps through a read error. This chain joins TRBV7-7 and TRBJ2-6, with D unclear. CDR1 is SSHAT and CDR2 is FNYEAQ in the germline V gene (reference sequence). The CDR3 covers 14 residues. In nucleotides, the CDR3 is TGTGCTAGCAGTTCTACTCTGGGGGCCAACGTCCTGACTTTC. It codes for CASSSTLGANVLTF.

The J gene is TRBJ2-5, the V gene TRBV28, with TRBD1 matching 9 bases. V was pared by 6 bases and J by 4 bases, with 9 bases of the junction left unmatched. The CDR3 extends over 15 amino acids. Germline V gene data show CDR1 as MDHEN and CDR2 as SYDVKM. The DNA of the CDR3 is TGTGCCAGCAGCACGGACAGGGGAGGGGTAGAGACCCAGTACTTC. This codes for CASSTDRGGVETQYF. Using reference TRBV28 and TRBJ2-5 for the parts outside the CDR3, the full variable domain is DVKVTQSSRYLVKRTGEKVFLECVQDMDHENMFWYRQDPGLGLRLIYFSYDVKMKEKGDIPEGYSVSREKKERFSLILESASTNQTSMYLCASSTDRGGVETQYFGPGTRLLVL.

This sequence joins TRBV11-2 and TRBJ2-1; D might be TRBD2 (5 bases). CDR1 and CDR2 from the germline V gene are SGHAT and FQNNGV. Trimming shortened V by 5 bases and J by 3 bases, and 11 bases separated the two germline ends. There are 14 residues in the CDR3. CDR3 loop: CASSPRGNYNEQFF. CDR3 sequence (DNA): TGTGCCAGCAGCCCCCGGGGTAACTACAATGAGCAGTTCTTC.

This chain joins TRBV29-1 and TRBJ2-3; unclear D gene. The CDR3 contains 16 residues. Trimming shortened V by 0 bases and J by 0 bases, and 13 bases separated the two germline ends. Germline V gene sequence: CDR1 SQVTM, CDR2 ANQGSEA. DNA for the CDR3: TGCAGCGTTGAAGATAGGTGGGGATTTAGCACAGATACGCAGTATTTT. This sequence encodes CSVEDRWGFSTDTQYF.

This clonotype was recorded only once. The chain links TRBV4-1 to TRBJ2-3; 13 bases line up with TRBD2. Germline trimming cut 4 bases from V and 7 bases from J; bases unmatched to any gene: 5. Germline loops: CDR1 MGHRA, CDR2 YSYEKL. This CDR3 comprises 15 residues. The CDR3 sequence: CASSPTSGGVYTQYF. For the CDR3, the DNA is TGCGCCAGCAGCCCTACTAGCGGGGGGGTCTATACGCAGTATTTT.

The rearrangement uses TRBV7-2 and TRBJ1-6; possibly TRBD1 for D (5 bases). The CDR3 has 14 residues. Germline values: CDR1 SGHTA, CDR2 FQGNSA. V lost 5 bases and J 8 bases, leaving 13 bases between the germline ends. The CDR3 loop reads CASSPGGEYSPLHF. The CDR3 DNA reads TGTGCCAGCAGCCCCGGGGGGGAGTATTCACCCCTCCACTTT. Filled out from reference TRBV7-2 and TRBJ1-6, the complete variable domain reads GAGVSQSPSNKVTEKGKDVELRCDPISGHTALYWYRQSLGQGLEFLIYFQGNSAPDKSGLPSDRFSAERTGGSVSTLTIQRTQQEDSAVYLCASSPGGEYSPLHFGNGTRLTVT.

Only one count was recorded for this clonotype. CDR3 DNA sequence: TGCAGTGCTAGAGATCAGACAGGGACCCTATACGAGCAGTACTTC. Encoded protein: CSARDQTGTLYEQYF. The chain couples TRBV20-1 to TRBJ2-7, with 7 positions matching TRBD1. The CDR3 covers 15 residues. Losses at the gene ends were 0 bases for V and 4 bases for J; bases not matched to a gene: 9. Germline values: CDR1 DFQATT, CDR2 SNEGSKA (reference sequence).

This clonotype was counted between two and nine times. The rearrangement links TRBV27 to TRBJ2-3; D possibly matches TRBD1 or TRBD2 (6 bases each). The length of the CDR3 is 14 residues. V was cut by 4 bases and J by 4 bases, with 12 bases left in between. CDR1 is MNHEY, CDR2 SMNVEV, per germline (reference sequence). The CDR3, as DNA: TGTGCCAGCAGTTCTCTGAGGGGGGCAGATACGCAGTATTTT. This encodes CASSSLRGADTQYF.

This clonotype occurred a few times. The chain links TRBV12-3 or TRBV12-4 to TRBJ2-7; 7 bases line up with TRBD2. The CDR3 length is 14 residues. The V gene end was trimmed by 6 bases and the J gene end by 3 bases; junction bases not matched to a gene: 8. The CDR3 loop reads CASRSGGGNYEQYF. CDR3 coding DNA: TGTGCCAGCAGGTCTGGGGGGGGTAACTACGAGCAGTACTTC.

The rearrangement uses TRBV3-1 and TRBJ2-4; 11 bases agree with TRBD1. J lost 6 bases, V lost 4 bases, and 5 bases had no gene match. Germline V lookup: CDR1 LGHDT, CDR2 YNNKEL (reference sequence). CDR3 length: 15 amino acids. CDR3 bases: TGTGCCAGCAGCCCTGGACAGGGGGCAAGAAACATTCAGTACTTC. This gives the protein CASSPGQGARNIQYF.